This TCR beta chain was sequenced in a study of regulatory T cells in long-lasting Graves disease. Arm-PCR of CDR3 regions and iRepertoire HTBI primers were the basis on which TCR beta libraries were built. TCRdb analysed the multiplex PCR reads with MiXCR anew, one entry per CDR3 protein. The sample lists about 430,000 distinct CDR3 sequences, approximately 22% occurring once. Noted time point: persistent/refractory GD, antithyroid drugs over 5 years with positive TRAb. RNA isolated from PBMCs was used to make the TCR library. The origin of this receptor is a female donor with Graves disease. This specimen consisted of peripheral blood mononuclear cells (PBMCs), obtained when the disease was refractory, from a patient treated with antithyroid drugs.

CDR3 bases: TGTGCCAGCAGCCAAGGGACAGGAGCTTACAATGAGCAGTTCTTC. The encoded protein is CASSQGTGAYNEQFF. The chain links TRBV5-5 to TRBJ2-1; 8 bases are a match to TRBD1. The CDR3 runs 15 residues. V lost 4 bases and J lost 4; bases outside the gene matches: 7. Germline CDR1 and CDR2: SGHKS and YYEKEE (reference sequence).